This T cell receptor beta chain was identified during a study of immune heterogeneity within non-small cell lung tumors (dated by TCRdb to 2016 to 2019). Background on the whole study: By histology, the tumors included roughly 9 non-squamous carcinomas, several squamous cell carcinomas and 1 tumor not otherwise specified. Neoantigen binding to each patient's HLA alleles was predicted with netMHCpan-3.0 for mutant peptides of 8 to 11 amino acids. The study combined whole-exome sequencing, RNA-seq and TCR beta repertoire sequencing of multiple spatially distinct regions from each NSCLC tumor to examine intratumoral immune heterogeneity. TCR repertoires were analyzed from some 59 tumor loci of approximately 14 patients, whereas transcriptome data were available for only around 42 loci from 12 to 13 patients. Broader findings and caveats from the paper: Local T-cell repertoire clonality showed a statistically significant but moderate positive correlation with local tumor mutational burden (R 0.3 to 0.35). Within a patient, identical dominant CDR3B clonotypes were found to recur across loci, yet unique high-frequency clones were also harbored in different tumor locations. High-frequency TCR beta clonotypes were found to be largely distinct between individual patients.

A multiplex PCR system amplified the TCR beta CDR3 region, with a first 10-cycle round using 32 V-gene forward and 13 J-gene reverse primers. The first PCR round used a QIAGEN Multiplex PCR Kit, and the primer sequences were filed in Chinese patent CN105087789A. Illumina universal primers were added in a second PCR round performed with the Phusion High-Fidelity PCR Kit. TCR libraries were paired-end sequenced at 151 bp read length on the Illumina HiSeq X Ten platform. The source study handled its data this way. Reads lacking multiplex PCR primers were removed with Cutadapt, read pairs were merged with PEAR, and CDR3 regions were called with MiXCR default settings. Shannon entropy measured repertoire diversity, while clonality was calculated as one minus the Shannon entropy divided by the ln of the count of productive unique sequences. A clonotype counted as a dominant or high-frequency T-cell clone when its frequency was 0.5% or higher. TCRdb took the public reads, trimmed them with fastp at Q25, ran MiXCR for clone calling and kept in-frame beta chains. Rows are unified per CDR3 protein, each entry keeping the most common DNA and genes. The V and J calls come from TCRdb's annotation, not from the publication. The sample table shows thousands of distinct CDR3 sequences, and around 25% are seen once. 10% to 15% of the sample is held by the ten biggest clonotypes.

The TCR template was genomic DNA extracted from bulk tumor tissue, and 500 to 650 ng of gDNA was amplified for each sample. During surgery, multiple biopsies were taken from each primary tumor, with sampling sites spaced as far apart as possible within the tumor mass. The study cohort was described as untreated and was composed of newly diagnosed NSCLC cases undergoing curative surgery. Donors were approximately 15 newly diagnosed non-small cell lung cancer patients undergoing surgery with curative intent. Two independent pathologists examined the resected tumor masses. Only high-quality DNA and RNA samples were carried forward to sequencing. By how much of the sample it makes up, this clonotype is large (0.1 to 1%). No cognate antigen has been identified for it. Base quality data are lacking; no much larger clone is found one base away. This clonotype originated in a man aged 55-75 years with non-small cell lung cancer. The sequencing input was lung tumor tissue.

CDR3 loop: CASSGTGVGYTF. The sequenced DNA is TGTGCCAGCAGCGGGACAGGGGTCGGCTACACCTTC. The chain couples TRBV7-9 to TRBJ1-2; 10 middle bases align to TRBD1. From the cysteine through the phenylalanine, the CDR3 covers 12 amino acids. The DNA shown is the 36-base CDR3, in frame from base 1. Trimmed from V: 5 bases; trimmed from J: 8 bases; junction bases lacking a gene match: 2. The germline V gene (reference sequence) specifies SEHNR as CDR1 and FQNEAQ as CDR2.